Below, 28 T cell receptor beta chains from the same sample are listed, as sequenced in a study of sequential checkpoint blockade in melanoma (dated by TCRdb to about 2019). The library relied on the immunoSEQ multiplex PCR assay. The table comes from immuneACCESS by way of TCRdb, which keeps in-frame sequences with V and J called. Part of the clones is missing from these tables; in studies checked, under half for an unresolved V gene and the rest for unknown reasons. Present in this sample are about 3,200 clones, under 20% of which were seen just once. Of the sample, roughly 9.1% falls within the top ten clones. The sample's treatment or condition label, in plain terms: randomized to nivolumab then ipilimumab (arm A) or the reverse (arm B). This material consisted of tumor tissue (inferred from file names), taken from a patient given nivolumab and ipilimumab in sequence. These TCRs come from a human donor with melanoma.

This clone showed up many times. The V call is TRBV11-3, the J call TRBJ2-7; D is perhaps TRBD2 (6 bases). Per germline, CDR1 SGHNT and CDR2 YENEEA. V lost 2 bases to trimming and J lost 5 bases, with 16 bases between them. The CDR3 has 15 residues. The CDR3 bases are TGTGCCAGCAGCTTATCCGGAGGGGTGATCAACGAGCAGTACTTC. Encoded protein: CASSLSGGVINEQYF.

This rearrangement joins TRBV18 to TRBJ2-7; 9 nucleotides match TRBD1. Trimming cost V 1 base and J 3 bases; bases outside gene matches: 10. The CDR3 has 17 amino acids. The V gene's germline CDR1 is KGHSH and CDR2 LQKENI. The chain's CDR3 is CASSPQSGTGNNYEQYF. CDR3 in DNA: TGTGCCAGCTCACCACAATCTGGGACAGGGAACAACTACGAGCAGTACTTC. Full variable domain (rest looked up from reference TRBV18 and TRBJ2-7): NAGVMQNPRHLVRRRGQEARLRCSPMKGHSHVYWYRQLPEEGLKFMVYLQKENIIDESGMPKERFSAEFPKEGPSILRIQQVVRGDSAAYFCASSPQSGTGNNYEQYFGPGTRLTVT.

The CDR3 reads CASSYSISGVAGNTIYF. CDR3 sequence (DNA): TGTGCCAGCAGTTACTCGATTTCAGGGGTTGCTGGAAACACCATATATTTT. This chain links TRBV6-8 with TRBJ1-3; weak D call: TRBD1 (6 bases). Between the trimmed V and J ends, which lost 0 bases and 2 bases, there was a span of 14 bases. The CDR3 runs 17 residues. Germline lookup yields CDR1 MNHGY and CDR2 SAAAGT.

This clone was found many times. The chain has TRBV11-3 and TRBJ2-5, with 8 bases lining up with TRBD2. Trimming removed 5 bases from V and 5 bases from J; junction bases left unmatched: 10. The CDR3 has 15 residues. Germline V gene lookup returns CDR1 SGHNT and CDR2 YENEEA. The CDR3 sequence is CASSNLGTRGETQYF. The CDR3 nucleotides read TGTGCCAGCAGCAACCTAGGGACTAGGGGGGAGACCCAGTACTTC.

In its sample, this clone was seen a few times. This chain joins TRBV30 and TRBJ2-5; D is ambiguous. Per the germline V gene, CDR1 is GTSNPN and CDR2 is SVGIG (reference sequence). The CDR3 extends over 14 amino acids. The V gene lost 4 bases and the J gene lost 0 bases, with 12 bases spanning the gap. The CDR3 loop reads CAWTFGGYQETQYF. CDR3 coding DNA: TGTGCCTGGACCTTTGGCGGTTACCAAGAGACCCAGTACTTC.

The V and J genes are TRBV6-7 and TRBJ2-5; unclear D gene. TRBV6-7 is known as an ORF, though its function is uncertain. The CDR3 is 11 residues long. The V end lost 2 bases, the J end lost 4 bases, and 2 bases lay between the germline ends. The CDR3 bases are TGTGCCAGCAGTTACAGAGAGACCCAGTACTTC. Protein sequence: CASSYRETQYF.

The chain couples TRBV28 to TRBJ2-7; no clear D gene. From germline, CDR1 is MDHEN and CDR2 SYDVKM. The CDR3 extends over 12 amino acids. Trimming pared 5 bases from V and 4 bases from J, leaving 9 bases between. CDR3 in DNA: TGTGCCAGCAGTATCTTAGGGTACGAGCAGTACTTC. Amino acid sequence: CASSILGYEQYF.

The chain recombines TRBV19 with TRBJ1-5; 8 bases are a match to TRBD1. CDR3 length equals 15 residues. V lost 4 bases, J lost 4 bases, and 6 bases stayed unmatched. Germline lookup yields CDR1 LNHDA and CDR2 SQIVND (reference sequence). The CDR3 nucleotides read TGTGCCAGTAGTACCGGGACAGGAGGGAATCAGCCCCAGCATTTT. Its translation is CASSTGTGGNQPQHF. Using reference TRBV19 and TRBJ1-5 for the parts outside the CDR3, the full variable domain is DGGITQSPKYLFRKEGQNVTLSCEQNLNHDAMYWYRQDPGQGLRLIYYSQIVNDFQKGDIAEGYSVSREKKESFPLTVTSAQKNPTAFYLCASSTGTGGNQPQHFGDGTRLSIL.

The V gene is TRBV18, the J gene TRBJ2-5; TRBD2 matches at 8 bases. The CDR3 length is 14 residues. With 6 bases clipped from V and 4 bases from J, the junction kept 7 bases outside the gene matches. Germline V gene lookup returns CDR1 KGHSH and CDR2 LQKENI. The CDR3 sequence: CASSAGRVPETQYF. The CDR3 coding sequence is TGTGCCAGCTCCGCCGGGAGGGTGCCAGAGACCCAGTACTTC. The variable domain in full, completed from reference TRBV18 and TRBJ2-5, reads NAGVMQNPRHLVRRRGQEARLRCSPMKGHSHVYWYRQLPEEGLKFMVYLQKENIIDESGMPKERFSAEFPKEGPSILRIQQVVRGDSAAYFCASSAGRVPETQYFGPGTRLLVL.

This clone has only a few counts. CDR3 coding DNA: TGTGCCAGCAAACCGGACAGGCGGAACTATGGCTACACCTTC. It translates to CASKPDRRNYGYTF. The chain joins TRBV6-8 to TRBJ1-2; 7 bases map to TRBD1. Germline V gene sequence: CDR1 MNHGY, CDR2 SAAAGT. This CDR3 has 14 amino acids. The trim removed 7 bases at V and 2 bases at J, leaving 7 bases unmatched.

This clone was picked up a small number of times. CDR3 sequence (DNA): TGCAGCGTTGAGAGGGGACCTGGCGAAAAACTGTTTTTT. Translated: CSVERGPGEKLFF. The V and J genes are TRBV29-1 and TRBJ1-4; D may be TRBD1 (5 bases). Germline assignment: CDR1 SQVTM and CDR2 ANQGSEA. This CDR3 is built from 13 residues. V lost 3 bases, J lost 8 bases, and 13 bases lay in between.

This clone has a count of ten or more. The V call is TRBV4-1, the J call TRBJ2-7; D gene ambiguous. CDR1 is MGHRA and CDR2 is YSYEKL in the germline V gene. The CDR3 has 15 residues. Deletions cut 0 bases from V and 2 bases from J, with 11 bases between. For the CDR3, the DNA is TGCGCCAGCAGCCAAGAGGGCAGTGCGGCCTACGAGCAGTACTTC. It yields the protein CASSQEGSAAYEQYF.

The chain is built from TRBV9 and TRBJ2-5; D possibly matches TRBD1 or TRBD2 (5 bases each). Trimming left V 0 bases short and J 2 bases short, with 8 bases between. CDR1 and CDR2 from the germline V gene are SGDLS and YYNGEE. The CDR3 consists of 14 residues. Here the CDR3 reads CASSVGGVQETQYF. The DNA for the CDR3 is TGTGCCAGCAGCGTAGGAGGGGTACAAGAGACCCAGTACTTC.

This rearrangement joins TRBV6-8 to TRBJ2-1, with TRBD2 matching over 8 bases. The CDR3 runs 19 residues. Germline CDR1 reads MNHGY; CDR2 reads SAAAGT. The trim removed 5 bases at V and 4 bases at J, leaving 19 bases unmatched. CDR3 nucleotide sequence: TGTGCCAGCAGTCGCCTTAGCGGGATGACGACCTTCAAATACAATGAGCAGTTCTTC. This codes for CASSRLSGMTTFKYNEQFF.

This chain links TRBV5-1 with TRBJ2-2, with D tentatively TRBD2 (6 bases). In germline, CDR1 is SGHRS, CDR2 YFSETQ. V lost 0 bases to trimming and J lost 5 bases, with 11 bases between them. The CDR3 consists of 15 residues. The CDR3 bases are TGCGCCAGCAGCTTGGAGTGGGCGGGGACCGGGGAGCTGTTTTTT. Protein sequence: CASSLEWAGTGELFF.

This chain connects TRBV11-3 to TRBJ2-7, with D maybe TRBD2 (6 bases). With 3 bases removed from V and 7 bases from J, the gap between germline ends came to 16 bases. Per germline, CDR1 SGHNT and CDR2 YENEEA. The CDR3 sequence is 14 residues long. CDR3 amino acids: CASSFRGGGREQYF. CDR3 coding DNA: TGTGCCAGCAGCTTTCGGGGAGGAGGGCGGGAGCAGTACTTC.

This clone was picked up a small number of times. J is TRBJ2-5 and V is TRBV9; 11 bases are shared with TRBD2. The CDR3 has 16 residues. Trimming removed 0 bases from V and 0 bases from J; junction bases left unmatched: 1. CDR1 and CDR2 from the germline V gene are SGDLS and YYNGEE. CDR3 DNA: TGTGCCAGCAGCGTAGGACTAGCGGGGTACCAAGAGACCCAGTACTTC. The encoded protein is CASSVGLAGYQETQYF.

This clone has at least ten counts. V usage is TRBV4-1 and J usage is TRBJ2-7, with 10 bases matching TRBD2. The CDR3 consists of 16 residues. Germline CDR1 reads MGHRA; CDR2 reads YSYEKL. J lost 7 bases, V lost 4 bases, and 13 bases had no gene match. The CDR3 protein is CASSLLTGTSAREQYF. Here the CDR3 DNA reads TGCGCCAGCAGCCTCCTCACCGGGACTAGCGCAAGGGAGCAGTACTTC.

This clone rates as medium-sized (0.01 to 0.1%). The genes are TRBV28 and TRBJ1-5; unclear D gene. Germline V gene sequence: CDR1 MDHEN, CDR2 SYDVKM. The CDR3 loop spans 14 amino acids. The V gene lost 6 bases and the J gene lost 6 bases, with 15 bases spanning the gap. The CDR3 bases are TGTGCCAGCAGGTTGCGTTCGGGTAGTCAGCCCCAGCATTTT. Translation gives CASRLRSGSQPQHF.

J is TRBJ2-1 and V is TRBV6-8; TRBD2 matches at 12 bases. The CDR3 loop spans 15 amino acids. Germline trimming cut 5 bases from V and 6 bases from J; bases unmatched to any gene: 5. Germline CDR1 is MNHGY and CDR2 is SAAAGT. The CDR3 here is CASSETSGSSNEQFF. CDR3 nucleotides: TGTGCCAGCAGTGAGACTAGCGGGAGTAGCAATGAGCAGTTCTTC.

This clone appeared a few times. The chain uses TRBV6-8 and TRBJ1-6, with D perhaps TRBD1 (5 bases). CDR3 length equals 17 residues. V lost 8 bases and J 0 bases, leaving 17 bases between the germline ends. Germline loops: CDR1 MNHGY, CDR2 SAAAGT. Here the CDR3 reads CASGDLSLSSYNSPLHF. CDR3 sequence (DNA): TGTGCCAGCGGGGACCTTTCTTTAAGCTCCTATAATTCACCCCTCCACTTT.

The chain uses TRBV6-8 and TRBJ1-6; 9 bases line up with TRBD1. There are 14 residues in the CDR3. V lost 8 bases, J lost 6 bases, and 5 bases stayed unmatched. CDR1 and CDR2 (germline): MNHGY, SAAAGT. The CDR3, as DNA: TGTGCCAGCTCACAGGGGGCTTTTAATTCACCCCTCCACTTT. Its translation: CASSQGAFNSPLHF.

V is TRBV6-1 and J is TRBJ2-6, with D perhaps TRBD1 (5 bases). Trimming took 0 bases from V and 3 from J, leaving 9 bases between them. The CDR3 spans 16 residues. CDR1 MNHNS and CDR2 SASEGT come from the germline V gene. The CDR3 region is CASSEAAGIGANVLTF. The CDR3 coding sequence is TGTGCCAGCAGTGAAGCCGCAGGGATTGGGGCCAACGTCCTGACTTTC.

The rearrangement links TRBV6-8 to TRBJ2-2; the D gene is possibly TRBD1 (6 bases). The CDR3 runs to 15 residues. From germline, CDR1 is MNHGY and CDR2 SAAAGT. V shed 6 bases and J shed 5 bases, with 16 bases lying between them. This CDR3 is CASSPWAGVTGELFF. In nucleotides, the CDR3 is TGTGCCAGCAGCCCATGGGCAGGGGTTACCGGGGAGCTGTTTTTT.

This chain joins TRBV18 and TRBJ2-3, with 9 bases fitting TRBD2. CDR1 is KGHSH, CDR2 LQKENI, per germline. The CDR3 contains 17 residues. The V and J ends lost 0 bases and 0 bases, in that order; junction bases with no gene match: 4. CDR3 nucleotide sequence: TGTGCCAGCTCACCACCGCGGAGCGGGAGGAGCACAGATACGCAGTATTTT. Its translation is CASSPPRSGRSTDTQYF.

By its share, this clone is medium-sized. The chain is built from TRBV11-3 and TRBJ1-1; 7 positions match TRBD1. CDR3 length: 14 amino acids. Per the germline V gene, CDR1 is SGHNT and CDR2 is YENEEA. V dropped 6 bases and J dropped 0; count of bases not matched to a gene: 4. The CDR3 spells CASRLQGMNTEAFF. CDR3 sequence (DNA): TGTGCCAGCAGACTACAGGGGATGAACACTGAAGCTTTCTTT.

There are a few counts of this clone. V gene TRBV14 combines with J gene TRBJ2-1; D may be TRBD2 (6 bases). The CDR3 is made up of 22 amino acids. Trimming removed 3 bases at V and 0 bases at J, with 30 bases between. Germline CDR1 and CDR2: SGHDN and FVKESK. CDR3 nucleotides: TGTGCCAGCAGCCAGTACGTCGGACTAAGCGGGCCCAGAGGGCCCTCCTACAATGAGCAGTTCTTC. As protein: CASSQYVGLSGPRGPSYNEQFF.

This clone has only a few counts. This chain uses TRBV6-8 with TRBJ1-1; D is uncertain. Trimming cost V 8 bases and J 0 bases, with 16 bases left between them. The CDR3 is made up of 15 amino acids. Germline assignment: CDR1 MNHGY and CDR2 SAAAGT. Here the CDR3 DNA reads TGTGCCAGCTCACCCAGTCTACTCATGAACACTGAAGCTTTCTTT. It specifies CASSPSLLMNTEAFF.